This entry is about one TCR beta chain. This CDR3 spans 13 amino acids. V was clipped by 4 bases and J by 6 bases, with 12 bases between them. Germline lookup yields CDR1 LGHNA and CDR2 YSLEER. TCRdb redid the calling of the RT-PCR reads with MiXCR, one entry per CDR3 protein. The sample yields some 880,000 distinct CDR3 sequences, more than 15% seen once. The data were taken from a study of patients and donors after allogeneic stem cell transplantation. The rearrangement joins TRBV4-3 to TRBJ1-2; D unclear. The sequenced material came from blood, either unsorted or a sorted T cell fraction (not recorded which). This TCR was recovered from a human donor who was either an allogeneic HSCT recipient or a stem cell or donor lymphocyte infusion donor (not recorded which). It is not recorded whose cells these are; they may come from a transplant donor. CDR3 sequence: CASSRARSDGYTF. DNA of the CDR3: TGCGCCAGCAGCCGCGCGCGGAGTGATGGCTACACCTTC.